The entry that follows covers one T cell receptor beta chain sequence. The data originate from a study of T cell responses to AZD1222 COVID-19 vaccine. V lost 4 bases to trimming and J lost 5 bases, with 18 bases between them. Germline V lookup: CDR1 SGHRS, CDR2 YFSETQ. This CDR3 comprises 16 residues. TCRdb's copy holds only in-frame clones and misses some; the assay was immunoSEQ multiplex PCR. The sample holds fewer than 150,000 clones; roughly nine tenths are singletons and the top ten take almost 4.5%. The V call is TRBV5-1, the J call TRBJ1-4; D is undetermined. The sample consisted of peripheral blood, taken on day 0 of AZD1222 vaccination. This sequence was found in an adult in good health. CDR3 protein: CASSPDPVAGNEKLFF. The CDR3 DNA follows: TGCGCCAGCAGCCCAGACCCGGTAGCGGGAAATGAAAAACTGTTTTTT.